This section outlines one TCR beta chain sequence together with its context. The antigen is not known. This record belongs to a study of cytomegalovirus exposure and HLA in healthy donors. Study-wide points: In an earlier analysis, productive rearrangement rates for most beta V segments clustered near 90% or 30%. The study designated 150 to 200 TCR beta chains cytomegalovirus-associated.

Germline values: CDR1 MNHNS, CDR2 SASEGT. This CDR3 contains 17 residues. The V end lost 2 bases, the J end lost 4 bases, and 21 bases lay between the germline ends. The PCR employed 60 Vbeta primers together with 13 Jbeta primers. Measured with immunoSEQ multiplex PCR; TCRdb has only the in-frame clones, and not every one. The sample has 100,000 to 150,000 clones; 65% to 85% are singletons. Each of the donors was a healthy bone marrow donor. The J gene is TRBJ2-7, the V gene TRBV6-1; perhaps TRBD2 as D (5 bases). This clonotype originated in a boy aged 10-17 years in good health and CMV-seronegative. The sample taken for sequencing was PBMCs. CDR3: CASSESGLSRSGYEQYF. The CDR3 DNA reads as TGTGCCAGCAGTGAATCGGGCCTTAGCCGGAGCGGATACGAGCAGTACTTC.